This T cell receptor beta chain was profiled in a study of blood T cell repertoires in COVID-19. On the study more broadly: T cells, B-cell-depleted T cells, or PBMCs provided the cDNA or gDNA that served as material.

Assignment of participants to cohorts was predicated upon participant-reported clinical history. Recovered status applied to Cohort 3 donors who had two consecutive negative PCRs. It also applied to those with clearance or with symptom resolution. This clone was recorded only once. CDR3 size: 13 residues. V gave up 11 bases and J gave up 6 bases, with 20 bases separating them. CDR1 and CDR2 from the germline V gene are SNHLY and FYNNEI. Per the study methods: By means of reference gene primer amplification, nucleated cell counts were estimated. Assay used: immunoSEQ multiplex PCR; TCRdb lists only in-frame clones, some missing. V and J calls and clone size follow that table, whereas D and trimming were derived from the DNA. Altogether some 420,000 clones are present, 80% to 90% being singletons, with the ten largest covering 1.1%.

The receptor was isolated from a man aged 25-45 years who had recovered from COVID-19. The chain has TRBV2 and TRBJ2-7; D is perhaps TRBD1 (5 bases). The sample consisted of PBMCs or T cells enriched from blood (not recorded which). The CDR3 here is CALQGAHFGEQYF. The CDR3 DNA reads as TGTGCCCTGCAAGGGGCACACTTCGGCGAGCAGTACTTC.